Below are 25 T cell receptor beta chains sequenced from a single sample in a study of CD8 T cells in Susac syndrome (dated by TCRdb to 2018 to 2020). Libraries were made using the immunoSEQ multiplex PCR assay. RNA was extracted using the RNeasy kit, and about 0.45 to 1 ug of the RNA was reverse transcribed with random hexamers. In-frame beta chains were kept once TCRdb had trimmed the public reads at Q25 with fastp and called clones with MiXCR. Merged by CDR3 protein, the rows form single entries marked with the most common genes and DNA. The sample contains tens of thousands of distinct CDR3 sequences, 95% to 97% of them found a single time. Clones ranked in the top ten supply 0.4% to 0.45% of the sample. Sequencing was carried out using CD8+ T cells from PBMCs. The receptors come from a human donor with Susac syndrome.

The chain links TRBV25-1 to TRBJ2-6, with D possibly matching TRBD1 (5 bases). With 6 bases removed from V and 3 bases from J, the gap between germline ends came to 6 bases. CDR1 is MGHDK, CDR2 SYGVNS, per germline. The CDR3 spans 13 residues. CDR3 nucleotides: TGTGCCAGCAGCCAGGGTGGGGCCAACGTCCTGACTTTC. Its protein is CASSQGGANVLTF.

The rearrangement links TRBV27 to TRBJ2-2; unclear D gene. The CDR3 has 12 residues. Per germline, CDR1 MNHEY and CDR2 SMNVEV (reference sequence). V was clipped by 10 bases and J by 3 bases, with 9 bases between them. The CDR3 region has the DNA TGTGCCACCAAAACTGACACCGGGGAGCTGTTTTTT. Amino acids: CATKTDTGELFF.

CDR3 in DNA: TGTGCCAGCAGTTACTCGGCCGGTGAAATGTCTGGGGCCAACGTCCTGACTTTC. This codes for CASSYSAGEMSGANVLTF. The chain is built from TRBV6-2 or TRBV6-3 and TRBJ2-6, with D unresolved. The CDR3 covers 18 residues. Germline lookup yields CDR1 MNHEY and CDR2 SVGEGT. V was pared by 0 bases and J by 1 base, with 13 bases between.

The J gene is TRBJ2-7, the V gene TRBV14, with a possible D match to TRBD2 (5 bases). Germline lookup yields CDR1 SGHDN and CDR2 FVKESK. This CDR3 contains 14 residues. Trimming stripped 1 base from V and 2 bases from J, with 9 bases between. Here the CDR3 reads CASSQGSGTYEQYF. The CDR3 DNA follows: TGTGCCAGCAGCCAAGGATCGGGGACCTACGAGCAGTACTTC.

This sequence joins TRBV11-2 and TRBJ1-1, with 10 bases fitting TRBD1. Germline trimming cut 5 bases from V and 4 bases from J; bases unmatched to any gene: 10. Germline CDR1 reads SGHAT; CDR2 reads FQNNGV. This CDR3 has 16 residues. The CDR3 reads CASSPTPRDRGTEAFF. For the CDR3, the DNA is TGTGCCAGCAGCCCCACGCCCCGGGACAGGGGCACTGAAGCTTTCTTT. The whole variable domain, remainder taken from reference TRBV11-2 and TRBJ1-1, is EAGVAQSPRYKIIEKRQSVAFWCNPISGHATLYWYQQILGQGPKLLIQFQNNGVVDDSQLPKDRFSAERLKGVDSTLKIQPAKLEDSAVYLCASSPTPRDRGTEAFFGQGTRLTVV.

The V and J genes are TRBV10-3 and TRBJ2-3, with TRBD2 identical over 7 bases. The V gene's germline CDR1 is ENHRY and CDR2 SYGVKD. V was clipped by 3 bases and J by 9 bases; unmatched bases: 15. This CDR3 region has 16 residues. The CDR3 spells CAISDPGGSSDRTQYF. The CDR3, as DNA: TGTGCCATCAGTGATCCCGGCGGGAGCTCAGATAGGACGCAGTATTTT.

The rearrangement links TRBV7-9 to TRBJ2-5; TRBD1 might be the D (6 bases). This CDR3 comprises 14 residues. Deletions cut 4 bases from V and 1 base from J, with 10 bases between. The V gene's germline CDR1 is SEHNR and CDR2 FQNEAQ (reference sequence). The CDR3 loop reads CASSYPGVQETQYF. CDR3 nucleotides: TGTGCCAGCAGCTATCCAGGGGTCCAAGAGACCCAGTACTTC.

The chain uses TRBV6-5 and TRBJ2-5; 10 nucleotides align to TRBD1. The V gene end was trimmed by 4 bases and the J gene end by 4 bases; junction bases not matched to a gene: 3. CDR1 MNHEY and CDR2 SVGAGI come from the germline V gene. This CDR3 comprises 14 residues. CDR3 DNA: TGTGCCAGCAGTTGGGGACAGGGGCGAGAGACCCAGTACTTC. Amino acids: CASSWGQGRETQYF.

The genes are TRBV20-1 and TRBJ2-7; the D gene is possibly TRBD1 (5 bases). In germline, CDR1 is DFQATT, CDR2 SNEGSKA (reference sequence). V was pared by 6 bases and J by 0 bases, with 12 bases between. The CDR3 is made up of 13 amino acids. This CDR3 is CSANGAYSYEQYF. Here the CDR3 DNA reads TGCAGTGCGAATGGGGCCTACTCCTACGAGCAGTACTTC.

The chain uses TRBV27 and TRBJ2-5, with 7 bases lining up with TRBD2. This CDR3 has 14 residues. Trimming took 6 bases from V and 0 from J; bases not matched to a gene: 4. The germline V gene encodes CDR1 MNHEY and CDR2 SMNVEV (reference sequence). The CDR3 here is CASSHGTNQETQYF. CDR3 nucleotides: TGTGCCAGCAGCCATGGGACTAACCAAGAGACCCAGTACTTC.

The V gene is TRBV5-1, the J gene TRBJ1-2; D remains ambiguous. Trimming pared 4 bases from V and 4 bases from J, leaving 14 bases between. The germline V gene has CDR1 SGHRS and CDR2 YFSETQ. CDR3 size: 14 residues. CDR3 sequence (DNA): TGCGCCAGCAGCGCAGAAGAAATCGGCTATGGCTACACCTTC. Its translation is CASSAEEIGYGYTF.

J is TRBJ2-4 and V is TRBV14; 9 bases line up with TRBD2. The CDR3 covers 17 residues. CDR1 and CDR2 from the germline V gene are SGHDN and FVKESK. The J segment lost 3 bases and the V segment lost 1 base, leaving 7 bases of the junction unmatched. The CDR3 loop is CASSQAGPSGIKNIQYF. For the CDR3, the DNA is TGTGCCAGCAGCCAAGCAGGTCCTAGCGGGATCAAAAACATTCAGTACTTC. The full variable domain, its missing parts supplied by reference TRBV14 and TRBJ2-4, is EAGVTQFPSHSVIEKGQTVTLRCDPISGHDNLYWYRRVMGKEIKFLLHFVKESKQDESGMPNNRFLAERTGGTYSTLKVQPAELEDSGVYFCASSQAGPSGIKNIQYFGAGTRLSVL.

CDR3 amino acids: CASSPRDSSYNSPLHF. The DNA of the CDR3 is TGTGCCAGCAGCCCTCGGGACAGCTCCTATAATTCACCCCTCCACTTT. This sequence joins TRBV9 and TRBJ1-6, with TRBD1 matching 7 bases. The CDR3 has 16 residues. Germline V gives CDR1 SGDLS, CDR2 YYNGEE. The V gene end was trimmed by 4 bases and the J gene end by 0 bases; junction bases not matched to a gene: 4.

The V call is TRBV7-9, the J call TRBJ2-3; TRBD2 agrees at 10 bases. Germline V lookup: CDR1 SEHNR, CDR2 FQNEAQ (reference sequence). CDR3 length: 18 residues. Trimming removed 5 bases from V and 5 bases from J; junction bases left unmatched: 16. CDR3 amino acids: CASSQLLGLAGVLDTQYF. The CDR3 DNA is TGTGCCAGCAGCCAGCTGTTGGGGCTAGCGGGAGTGTTAGATACGCAGTATTTT.

The chain couples TRBV11-2 to TRBJ2-7, with TRBD1 as a possible D gene (6 bases). Germline V CDR1 and CDR2: SGHAT, FQNNGV. V dropped 1 base and J dropped 6 bases, with 13 bases sitting between them. The CDR3 totals 14 residues. CDR3 DNA sequence: TGTGCCAGCAGCTTAGGCGACAGGTTATCCGAGCAGTACGTC. This sequence encodes CASSLGDRLSEQYV.

The CDR3 region has the DNA TGTGCCAGCAGTTCCCGGGACACCTACGCGAACACCGGGGAGCTGTTTTTT. This codes for CASSSRDTYANTGELFF. The chain uses TRBV6-5 and TRBJ2-2; maybe TRBD1 (6 bases). The V gene's germline CDR1 is MNHEY and CDR2 SVGAGI. V was pared by 4 bases and J by 0 bases, with 15 bases between. This CDR3 is built from 17 residues.

The sample holds one count of this clonotype. The CDR3 sequence is CASRYGSEQYF. CDR3 sequence (DNA): TGTGCCAGCAGATACGGGAGCGAGCAGTACTTC. The chain uses TRBV12-3 or TRBV12-4 and TRBJ2-7; weak D call: TRBD2 (6 bases). V was pared by 6 bases and J by 6 bases, with 9 bases between. This CDR3 region has 11 residues.

The DNA of the CDR3 is TGTGCCAGCAGCCTATGGCAGGCAGAGACCCAGTACTTC. This translates into CASSLWQAETQYF. The chain is built from TRBV7-9 and TRBJ2-5; no reliable D call. Germline CDR1 is SEHNR and CDR2 is FQNEAQ (reference sequence). Trimming left V 5 bases short and J 4 bases short, with 11 bases between. CDR3 length: 13 residues.

This clonotype appeared once. This rearrangement joins TRBV23-1 to TRBJ2-7; possible D gene TRBD1, 5 bases. TRBV23-1 is an ORF, and what it does is uncertain. There are 12 residues in the CDR3. The V and J ends lost 8 bases and 0 bases respectively, with 8 bases between them. The CDR3 region has the DNA TGCGCCAGCCCAGGGCGCTCCTACGAGCAGTACGTC. Translation: CASPGRSYEQYV.

This chain links TRBV4-1 with TRBJ2-1; D uncertain. V was pared by 4 bases and J by 7 bases, with 11 bases between. In germline, CDR1 is MGHRA, CDR2 YSYEKL. This CDR3 region has 13 residues. The CDR3 DNA follows: TGCGCCAGCAGCCCGAATCCTCTAAATGAGCAGTTCTTC. Its protein is CASSPNPLNEQFF.

The V and J genes are TRBV19 and TRBJ2-1, with TRBD2 matching 8 bases. V lost 3 bases, J lost 8 bases, and 9 bases stayed unmatched. CDR1 and CDR2 (germline): LNHDA, SQIVND (reference sequence). This CDR3 spans 15 amino acids. The CDR3 is CASSIGGGRFDEQFF. The CDR3 DNA reads TGTGCCAGTAGTATCGGGGGGGGCCGCTTTGATGAGCAGTTCTTC.

In its sample, this clonotype was seen once. CDR3 bases: TGCAGTGCTAGCGAGGACTGGAACACTGAAGCTTTCTTT. Translating gives CSASEDWNTEAFF. This chain uses TRBV20-1 with TRBJ1-1, with D unresolved. Germline-derived CDR1 and CDR2 are DFQATT and SNEGSKA (reference sequence). Trimming pared 3 bases from V and 1 base from J, leaving 9 bases between. The CDR3 is 13 amino acids.

This sequence joins TRBV9 and TRBJ2-1; 8 nucleotides agree with TRBD2. Unmatched junction bases numbered 4, after V lost 2 bases and J lost 9 bases. This CDR3 is built from 13 residues. Looked up from germline, CDR1 is SGDLS and CDR2 is YYNGEE. The CDR3 protein is CASSVGGRTEQFF. The CDR3 nucleotides read TGTGCCAGCAGCGTTGGCGGGAGGACTGAGCAGTTCTTC.

In this sample, this clonotype is medium-sized. The V gene is TRBV6-1, the J gene TRBJ2-1; 10 positions agree with TRBD2. Germline CDR1 is MNHNS and CDR2 is SASEGT. The CDR3 contains 15 residues. The V segment lost 7 bases and the J segment 3 bases; nucleotides outside the gene matches: 6. Here the CDR3 DNA reads TGTGCCAGCACCTCTAAGCGGGGGGGCTACAATGAGCAGTTCTTC. As protein: CASTSKRGGYNEQFF.

The chain carries TRBV20-1 and TRBJ2-7, with 8 bases matching TRBD1. The CDR3 covers 15 residues. CDR1 is DFQATT, CDR2 SNEGSKA, per germline (reference sequence). J lost 3 bases, V lost 3 bases, and 10 bases had no gene match. The CDR3 reads CSARAGTGFNYEQYF. In DNA, the CDR3 is TGCAGTGCTAGGGCCGGGACAGGATTCAACTACGAGCAGTACTTC.